The 9 T cell receptor beta chains given below trace back to one sample, sequenced in a study of cytomegalovirus exposure and HLA in healthy donors. Measured with immunoSEQ multiplex PCR; TCRdb has only the in-frame clones, and not every one. The sample gives about 63,000 clones, 70% to 90% of which show up once; over 1% is in the top ten. The sample taken for sequencing was PBMCs. Every receptor here comes from a woman aged 18-35 years in good health and CMV-seronegative.

The chain combines TRBV19 with TRBJ2-1; 9 nucleotides agree with TRBD1. Germline CDR1 reads LNHDA; CDR2 reads SQIVND (reference sequence). The CDR3 contains 14 residues. Germline trimming cut 3 bases from V and 8 bases from J; bases unmatched to any gene: 5. The CDR3 loop is CASSMGQGWYEQFF. In nucleotides, the CDR3 is TGTGCCAGTAGTATGGGACAGGGATGGTATGAGCAGTTCTTC.

The genes are TRBV30 and TRBJ2-3; a weak D match, TRBD2 (6 bases). The CDR3 runs to 17 residues. CDR1 GTSNPN and CDR2 SVGIG come from the germline V gene (reference sequence). The V end was cut by 0 bases, the J end by 2 bases, with 18 bases between. The DNA for the CDR3 is TGTGCCTGGAGTGTCTCCATCTTCAGGGAGGACACAGATACGCAGTATTTT. Its translation: CAWSVSIFREDTDTQYF.

J is TRBJ2-2 and V is TRBV7-2, with TRBD1 as a possible D gene (6 bases). Looked up from germline, CDR1 is SGHTA and CDR2 is FQGNSA. The CDR3 extends over 16 amino acids. The V end lost 3 bases, the J end lost 1 base, and 12 bases lay between the germline ends. CDR3 amino acids: CASSFSGARNTGELFF. The CDR3 bases are TGTGCCAGCAGCTTTTCAGGGGCGAGGAACACCGGGGAGCTGTTTTTT.

The chain joins TRBV18 to TRBJ1-2; 7 bases are a match to TRBD1. The V gene end was trimmed by 0 bases and the J gene end by 4 bases; junction bases not matched to a gene: 5. Germline V gene sequence: CDR1 KGHSH, CDR2 LQKENI. There are 15 residues in the CDR3. The CDR3 spells CASSPPDREAYGYTF. CDR3 nucleotide sequence: TGTGCCAGCTCACCACCTGACAGGGAAGCCTATGGCTACACCTTC.

The CDR3 nucleotides are TGTGCCAGCAGCTCCTTGGGGACTAGCGGGATGGGGAACGAGCAGTACTTC. Translated: CASSSLGTSGMGNEQYF. V is TRBV5-6 and J is TRBJ2-7; 13 nucleotides match TRBD2. Germline V gene sequence: CDR1 SGHDT, CDR2 YYEEEE. The CDR3 runs 17 residues. V shed 3 bases, J shed 5 bases, and the junction held 11 bases outside the gene matches.

The chain has TRBV6-1 and TRBJ2-3; D uncertain. V lost 4 bases and J 1 base, leaving 9 bases between the germline ends. The CDR3 consists of 14 residues. CDR1 MNHNS and CDR2 SASEGT come from the germline V gene. CDR3 nucleotide sequence: TGTGCCAGCAGTGTGTGGCTGGGCACAGATACGCAGTATTTT. It encodes CASSVWLGTDTQYF.

V usage is TRBV7-6 and J usage is TRBJ2-5; maybe TRBD1 (6 bases). Trimming cost V 5 bases and J 5 bases, with 15 bases left between them. The CDR3 totals 14 residues. Germline CDR1 and CDR2: SGHVS and FNYEAQ. CDR3 amino acids: CASSQNQGSETQYF. CDR3 DNA sequence: TGTGCCAGCAGCCAAAATCAGGGGAGCGAGACCCAGTACTTC.

The J gene is TRBJ2-1, the V gene TRBV28; perhaps TRBD2 as D (7 bases). Germline V gene lookup returns CDR1 MDHEN and CDR2 SYDVKM. CDR3 length: 14 amino acids. Deletions cut 6 bases from V and 3 bases from J, with 12 bases between. CDR3 loop: CASRGGAHYNEQFF. The CDR3 region has the DNA TGTGCCAGCAGGGGGGGGGCGCACTACAATGAGCAGTTCTTC.

The chain couples TRBV5-1 to TRBJ2-1, with 12 bases lining up with TRBD2. Germline V CDR1 and CDR2: SGHRS, YFSETQ. The CDR3 loop spans 17 amino acids. V was pared by 5 bases and J by 0 bases, with 6 bases of the junction left unmatched. CDR3 nucleotides: TGCGCCAGCAGTTCTTCTAGCGGGGGGGCCTCCTACAATGAGCAGTTCTTC. Amino acid sequence: CASSSSSGGASYNEQFF.